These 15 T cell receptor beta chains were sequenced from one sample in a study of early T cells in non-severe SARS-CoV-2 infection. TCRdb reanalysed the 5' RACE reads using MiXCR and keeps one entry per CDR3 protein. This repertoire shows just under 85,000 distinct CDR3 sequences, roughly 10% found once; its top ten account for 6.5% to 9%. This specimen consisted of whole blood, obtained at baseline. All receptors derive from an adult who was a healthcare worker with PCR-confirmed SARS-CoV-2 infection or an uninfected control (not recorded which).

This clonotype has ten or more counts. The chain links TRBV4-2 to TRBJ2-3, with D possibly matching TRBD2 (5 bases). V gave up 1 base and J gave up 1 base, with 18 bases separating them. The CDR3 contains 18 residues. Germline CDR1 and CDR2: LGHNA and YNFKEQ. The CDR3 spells CASSQGLTTAGGTDTQYF. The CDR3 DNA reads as TGTGCCAGCAGCCAAGGGTTGACGACGGCCGGGGGCACAGATACGCAGTATTTT.

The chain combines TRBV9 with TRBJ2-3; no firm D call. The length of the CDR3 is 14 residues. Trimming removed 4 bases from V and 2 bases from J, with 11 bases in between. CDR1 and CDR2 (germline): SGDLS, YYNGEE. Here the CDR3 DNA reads TGTGCCAGCAGCCCGGCTACCGACACAGATACGCAGTATTTT. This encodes CASSPATDTDTQYF.

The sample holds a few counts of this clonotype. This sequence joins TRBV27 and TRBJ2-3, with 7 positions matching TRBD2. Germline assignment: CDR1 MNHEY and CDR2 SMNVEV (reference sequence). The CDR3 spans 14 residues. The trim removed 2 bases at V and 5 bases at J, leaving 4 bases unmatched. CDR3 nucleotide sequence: TGTGCCAGCAGTTTAGCGGGAGTGGTAGATACGCAGTATTTT. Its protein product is CASSLAGVVDTQYF.

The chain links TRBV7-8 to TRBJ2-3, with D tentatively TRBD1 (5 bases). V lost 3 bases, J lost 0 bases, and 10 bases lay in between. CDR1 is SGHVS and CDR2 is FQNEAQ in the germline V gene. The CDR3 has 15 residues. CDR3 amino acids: CASSFDRPSTDTQYF. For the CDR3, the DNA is TGTGCCAGCAGCTTCGACAGACCTAGCACAGATACGCAGTATTTT.

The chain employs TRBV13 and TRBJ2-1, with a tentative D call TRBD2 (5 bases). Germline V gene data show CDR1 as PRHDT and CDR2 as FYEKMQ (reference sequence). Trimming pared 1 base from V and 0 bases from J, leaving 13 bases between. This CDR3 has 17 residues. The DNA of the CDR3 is TGTGCCAGCAGCTTAGCGCCTAGCAGGAGCTCCTACAATGAGCAGTTCTTC. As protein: CASSLAPSRSSYNEQFF. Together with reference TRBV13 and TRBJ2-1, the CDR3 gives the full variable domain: AAGVIQSPRHLIKEKRETATLKCYPIPRHDTVYWYQQGPGQDPQFLISFYEKMQSDKGSIPDRFSAQQFSDYHSELNMSSLELGDSALYFCASSLAPSRSSYNEQFFGPGTRLTVL.

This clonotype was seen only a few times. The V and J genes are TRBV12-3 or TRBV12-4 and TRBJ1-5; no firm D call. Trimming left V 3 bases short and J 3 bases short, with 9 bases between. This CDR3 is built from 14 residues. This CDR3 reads CASSFEEFNQPQHF. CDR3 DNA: TGTGCCAGCAGTTTTGAGGAGTTCAATCAGCCCCAGCATTTT.

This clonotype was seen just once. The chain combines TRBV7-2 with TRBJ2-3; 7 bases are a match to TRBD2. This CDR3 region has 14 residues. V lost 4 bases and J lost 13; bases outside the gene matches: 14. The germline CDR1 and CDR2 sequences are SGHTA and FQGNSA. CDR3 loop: CASSWGGRGGTEYF. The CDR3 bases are TGTGCCAGCAGCTGGGGCGGGAGAGGTGGCACGGAGTATTTT. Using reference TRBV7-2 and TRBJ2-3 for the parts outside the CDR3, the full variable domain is GAGVSQSPSNKVTEKGKDVELRCDPISGHTALYWYRQSLGQGLEFLIYFQGNSAPDKSGLPSDRFSAERTGGSVSTLTIQRTQQEDSAVYLCASSWGGRGGTEYFGPGTRLTVL.

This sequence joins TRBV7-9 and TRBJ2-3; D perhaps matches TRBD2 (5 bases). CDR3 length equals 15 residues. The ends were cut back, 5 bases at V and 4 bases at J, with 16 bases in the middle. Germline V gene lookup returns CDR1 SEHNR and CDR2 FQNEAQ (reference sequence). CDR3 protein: CASSPGLREADTQYF. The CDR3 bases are TGTGCCAGCAGCCCTGGACTTCGAGAGGCAGATACGCAGTATTTT.

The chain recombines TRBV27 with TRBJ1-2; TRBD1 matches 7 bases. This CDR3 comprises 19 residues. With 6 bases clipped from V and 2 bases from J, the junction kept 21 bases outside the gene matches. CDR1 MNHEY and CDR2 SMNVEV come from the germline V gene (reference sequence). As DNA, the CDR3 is TGTGCCAGCAGACTTATGGGGAAACCACCCAGACAGGGCAACTATGGCTACACCTTC. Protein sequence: CASRLMGKPPRQGNYGYTF.

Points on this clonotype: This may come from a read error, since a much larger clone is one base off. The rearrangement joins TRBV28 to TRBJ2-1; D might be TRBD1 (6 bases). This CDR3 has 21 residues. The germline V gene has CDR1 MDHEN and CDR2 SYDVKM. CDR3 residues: CASSRDTRPARRSSSYNKQFF. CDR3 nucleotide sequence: TGTGCCAGCAGTCGGGACACTCGCCCCGCCCGGCGGTCTAGCTCCTACAATAAGCAGTTCTTC.

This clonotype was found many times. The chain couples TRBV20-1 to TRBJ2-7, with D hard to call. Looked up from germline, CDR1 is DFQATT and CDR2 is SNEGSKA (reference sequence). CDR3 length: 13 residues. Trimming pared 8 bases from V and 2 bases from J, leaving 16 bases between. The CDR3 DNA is TGCAGTCCCCGCGCTAGAAGGACCTACGAGCAGTACTTC. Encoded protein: CSPRARRTYEQYF.

Here the CDR3 reads CASTAGGGTEAFF. The DNA for the CDR3 is TGTGCCAGCACCGCCGGGGGGGGGACTGAAGCTTTCTTT. This chain joins TRBV25-1 and TRBJ1-1, with a tentative D call TRBD1 (5 bases). V was shortened by 7 bases and J by 5 bases, with 14 bases between the two germline ends. The germline V gene has CDR1 MGHDK and CDR2 SYGVNS. The CDR3 has 13 amino acids.

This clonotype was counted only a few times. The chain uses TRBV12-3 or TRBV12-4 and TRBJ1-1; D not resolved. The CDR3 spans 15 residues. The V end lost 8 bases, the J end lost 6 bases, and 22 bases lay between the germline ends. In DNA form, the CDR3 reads TGTGCCAGCCAACGTGGGTCGGGCGGTGGAGCTGAAGCTTTCTTT. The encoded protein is CASQRGSGGGAEAFF.

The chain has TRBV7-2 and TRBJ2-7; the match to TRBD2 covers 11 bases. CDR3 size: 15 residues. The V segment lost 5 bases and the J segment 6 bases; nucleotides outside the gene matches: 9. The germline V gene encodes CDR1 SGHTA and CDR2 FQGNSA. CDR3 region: CASSRRLAGGREQYF. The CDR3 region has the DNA TGTGCCAGCAGCCGCCGCCTAGCGGGAGGACGCGAGCAGTACTTC.

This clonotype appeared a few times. This chain's CDR3 is CSTLKGIDQPQHF. The CDR3 DNA sequence: TGCAGTACCTTAAAAGGGATTGATCAGCCCCAGCATTTT. This sequence joins TRBV20-1 and TRBJ1-5; D is unresolved. CDR3 size: 13 residues. Trimming cost V 8 bases and J 5 bases, with 16 bases left between them. The germline V gene encodes CDR1 DFQATT and CDR2 SNEGSKA (reference sequence).